Below are 14 T cell receptor gamma chains sequenced from a single sample in a study of Vδ1+ human thymocytes. Study-level results: In the thymus, TRG and TRD repertoires looked highly polyclonal with Gaussian CDR3 lengths.

Antigen specificity for these receptors is unknown. Extracted RNA was reverse transcribed into cDNA. Pooled V-gene forward primers with one constant-region reverse primer generated the CDR3 amplicons by multiplex PCR. TCRdb reprocessed the multiplex PCR reads using CATT. The sample contains fewer than 14,000 gamma-chain clones, around 45% of which appear only once. Sequenced input: Vdelta1+ gamma-delta thymocytes from the thymus. This sample's subset: FACS-sorted CD3+ TCRalphabeta- TCRVdelta1+ TCRVdelta2- thymocytes. Receptors were obtained from a boy less than two years old who had congenital heart surgery.

This clone has only a few counts. The J gene is TRGJ1 or TRGJ2, the V gene TRGV3. Trimming cost V 0 bases and J 3 bases; bases outside gene matches: 5. CDR3 length equals 14 residues. Germline lookup yields CDR1 VTNTFY and CDR2 YDVSTARD (reference sequence). CDR3 sequence reads: CATWDRPSYYKKLF. Here the CDR3 DNA reads TGTGCCACCTGGGACAGGCCCAGTTATTATAAGAAACTCTTT.

This clone appeared a few times. The V gene is TRGV8, the J gene TRGJ1 or TRGJ2. The CDR3 has 12 residues. Germline CDR1 is VENAVY and CDR2 is YDSYNSRV. Trimming cost V 5 bases and J 3 bases; bases outside gene matches: 4. This chain's CDR3 is CATWVPYYKKLF. DNA for the CDR3: TGTGCCACCTGGGTGCCTTATTATAAGAAACTCTTT.

V and J are TRGV3 and TRGJ1 or TRGJ2. Assignment of the J gene here rests on matching the DNA to germline, because TCRdb gives none. From germline, CDR1 is VTNTFY and CDR2 YDVSTARD (reference sequence). The CDR3 totals 11 residues. J lost 12 bases, V lost 0 bases, and 5 bases had no gene match. In nucleotides, the CDR3 is TGTGCCACCTGGGACAGGCCCGGGAAACTCTTT. Residues: CATWDRPGKLF.

A single count supports this clone. Within the sample, other DNA sequences also encode this same CDR3. This rearrangement joins TRGV3 to TRGJ1 or TRGJ2. TCRdb offers no J gene call, so here the DNA was matched to germline to obtain one. The CDR3 is 13 residues long. V trimming: 1 base; J trimming: 4 bases; junction bases outside the gene matches: 4. Germline V CDR1 and CDR2: VTNTFY, YDVSTARD (reference sequence). The CDR3 loop is CATWDRTYYKKLF. The CDR3 DNA reads TGTGCCACCTGGGACAGAACCTATTATAAGAAACTCTTT.

This clone was seen a handful of times. The gene calls are TRGV8 and TRGJ1 or TRGJ2. Trimming cost V 2 bases and J 0 bases; bases outside gene matches: 4. CDR1 is VENAVY, CDR2 YDSYNSRV, per germline. The CDR3 has 14 residues. This CDR3 is CATWDTGNYYKKLF. The CDR3 DNA reads TGTGCCACCTGGGATACAGGGAATTATTATAAGAAACTCTTT.

This clone was seen a handful of times. V gene TRGV4 combines with J gene TRGJ1 or TRGJ2. The CDR3 spans 11 residues. Germline lookup yields CDR1 EGSTGY and CDR2 YDSYTSSV. The junction had 1 base not matched to a gene; V was cut back by 2 bases and J by 6 bases. CDR3 DNA: TGTGCCACCTGGGATGTTTATAAGAAACTCTTT. Encoded protein: CATWDVYKKLF.

This clone is a singleton in its sample. The chain combines TRGV3 with TRGJ1 or TRGJ2. Germline matching of the DNA provided the J gene here, since TCRdb leaves it blank. CDR3 size: 14 residues. J lost 3 bases, V lost 0 bases, and 5 bases had no gene match. Germline V gene lookup returns CDR1 VTNTFY and CDR2 YDVSTARD (reference sequence). The CDR3 bases are TGTGCCACCTGGGACAGGTCCGTTTATTATAAGAAACTCTTT. It codes for CATWDRSVYYKKLF.

This sequence joins TRGV3 and TRGJ1 or TRGJ2. TCRdb carries no J gene annotation; the J gene was assigned here by matching the DNA with germline. The CDR3 length is 15 residues. Trimming took 0 bases from V and 6 from J; bases not matched to a gene: 11. The V gene's germline CDR1 is VTNTFY and CDR2 YDVSTARD (reference sequence). CDR3 in DNA: TGTGCCACCTGGGACAGGCACGGAGTCCGTTATAAGAAACTCTTT. It encodes CATWDRHGVRYKKLF.

This clone turned up a few times. Other nucleotide sequences in the sample specify the same CDR3. The J gene is TRGJ1 or TRGJ2, the V gene TRGV9. V gave up 0 bases and J gave up 7 bases; unmatched junction bases: 6. CDR3 length: 13 amino acids. Germline V gene lookup returns CDR1 GITISATS and CDR2 ISYDGTV (reference sequence). CDR3 sequence (DNA): TGTGCCTTGTGGGAGGTGTCGGGCTATAAGAAACTCTTT. The encoded protein is CALWEVSGYKKLF.

As concerns this clone: Other DNA sequences in the sample encode the same CDR3. The rearrangement joins TRGV8 to TRGJ1 or TRGJ2. The J gene was missing in TCRdb and was found by matching the end of the DNA to germline. This CDR3 is built from 12 residues. Germline V gene lookup returns CDR1 VENAVY and CDR2 YDSYNSRV. V lost 5 bases and J lost 4; bases outside the gene matches: 5. CDR3 residues: CATWVNYYKKLF. DNA for the CDR3: TGTGCCACCTGGGTTAACTATTATAAGAAACTCTTT.

This sequence joins TRGV4 and TRGJ1 or TRGJ2. No J gene was available from TCRdb, and it was assigned here by a germline match of the DNA. Germline V lookup: CDR1 EGSTGY, CDR2 YDSYTSSV. The CDR3 spans 14 residues. The V and J ends lost 4 bases and 7 bases, in that order; junction bases with no gene match: 13. CDR3 residues: CATWDLGDGYKKLF. The CDR3 DNA reads as TGTGCCACCTGGGACCTGGGCGACGGATATAAGAAACTCTTT.

The rearrangement links TRGV9 to TRGJ1 or TRGJ2. This CDR3 is built from 12 residues. V trimming: 4 bases; J trimming: 3 bases; junction bases outside the gene matches: 3. CDR1 is GITISATS and CDR2 is ISYDGTV in the germline V gene (reference sequence). CDR3 DNA: TGTGCCTTGTGGGACAGTTATTATAAGAAACTCTTT. Encoded protein: CALWDSYYKKLF.

The V gene is TRGV3, the J gene TRGJP2. No J gene is reported in TCRdb; it was inferred here by comparing the DNA with germline. The CDR3 contains 13 residues. V trimming: 6 bases; J trimming: 4 bases; junction bases outside the gene matches: 5. Germline V gives CDR1 VTNTFY, CDR2 YDVSTARD (reference sequence). The CDR3 bases are TGTGCCACCTGGAAAAATAGTGATTGGATCAAGACGTTT. This translates into CATWKNSDWIKTF.

There are a few counts of this clone. J is TRGJ1 or TRGJ2 and V is TRGV4. After removal of 0 bases from V and 8 bases from J, the junction contained 4 bases not matched to a gene. Germline assignment: CDR1 EGSTGY and CDR2 YDSYTSSV. The CDR3 is made up of 12 amino acids. For the CDR3, the DNA is TGTGCCACCTGGGATGGGGTTCATAAGAAACTCTTT. Its translation: CATWDGVHKKLF.